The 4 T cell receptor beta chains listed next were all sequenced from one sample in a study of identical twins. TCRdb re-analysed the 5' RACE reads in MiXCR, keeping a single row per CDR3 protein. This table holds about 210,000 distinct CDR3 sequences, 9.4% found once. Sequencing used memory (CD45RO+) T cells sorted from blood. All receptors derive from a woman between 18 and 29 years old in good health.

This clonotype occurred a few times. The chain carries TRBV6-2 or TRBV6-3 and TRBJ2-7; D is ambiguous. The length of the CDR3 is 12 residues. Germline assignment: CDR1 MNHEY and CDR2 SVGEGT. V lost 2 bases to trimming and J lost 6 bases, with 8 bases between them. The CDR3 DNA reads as TGTGCCAGCAGTTACCGCTCGGGCGAGCAGTACTTC. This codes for CASSYRSGEQYF.

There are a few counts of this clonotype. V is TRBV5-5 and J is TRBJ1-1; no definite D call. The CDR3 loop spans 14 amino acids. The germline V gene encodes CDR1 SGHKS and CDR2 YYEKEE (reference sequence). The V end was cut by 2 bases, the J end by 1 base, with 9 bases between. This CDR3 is CASSFLRANTEAFF. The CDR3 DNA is TGTGCCAGCAGCTTTTTAAGGGCGAACACTGAAGCTTTCTTT.

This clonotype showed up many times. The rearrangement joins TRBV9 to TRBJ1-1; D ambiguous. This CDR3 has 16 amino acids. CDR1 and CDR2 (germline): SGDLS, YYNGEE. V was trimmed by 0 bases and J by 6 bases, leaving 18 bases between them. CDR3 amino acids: CASSVDLNPRWAEAFF. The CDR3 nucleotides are TGTGCCAGCAGCGTAGACCTTAACCCCAGGTGGGCTGAAGCTTTCTTT.

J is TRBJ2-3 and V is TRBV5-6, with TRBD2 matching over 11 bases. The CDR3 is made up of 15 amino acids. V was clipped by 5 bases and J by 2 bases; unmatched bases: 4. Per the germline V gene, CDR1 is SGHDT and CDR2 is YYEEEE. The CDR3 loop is CASSPLAGVTDTQYF. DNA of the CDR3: TGTGCCAGCAGTCCACTAGCGGGGGTCACAGATACGCAGTATTTT.